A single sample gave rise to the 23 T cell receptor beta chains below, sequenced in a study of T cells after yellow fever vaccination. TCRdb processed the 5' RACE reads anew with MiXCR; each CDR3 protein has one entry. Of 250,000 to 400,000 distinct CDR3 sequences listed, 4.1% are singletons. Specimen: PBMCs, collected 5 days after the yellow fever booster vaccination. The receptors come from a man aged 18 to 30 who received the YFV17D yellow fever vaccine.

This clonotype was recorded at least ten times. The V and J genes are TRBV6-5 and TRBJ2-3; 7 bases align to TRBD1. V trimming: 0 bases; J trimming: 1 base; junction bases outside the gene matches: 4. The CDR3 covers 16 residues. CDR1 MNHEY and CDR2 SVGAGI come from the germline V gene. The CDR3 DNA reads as TGTGCCAGCAGTTACTCGACAGGGAGTGGCACAGATACGCAGTATTTT. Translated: CASSYSTGSGTDTQYF.

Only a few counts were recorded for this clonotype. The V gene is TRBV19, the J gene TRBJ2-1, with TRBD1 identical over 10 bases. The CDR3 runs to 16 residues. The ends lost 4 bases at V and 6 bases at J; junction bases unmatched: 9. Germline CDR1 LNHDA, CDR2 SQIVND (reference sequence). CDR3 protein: CASSTSGQGIGNEQFF. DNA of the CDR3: TGTGCCAGTAGTACCTCGGGACAGGGGATTGGCAATGAGCAGTTCTTC. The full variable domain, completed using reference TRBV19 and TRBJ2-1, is DGGITQSPKYLFRKEGQNVTLSCEQNLNHDAMYWYRQDPGQGLRLIYYSQIVNDFQKGDIAEGYSVSREKKESFPLTVTSAQKNPTAFYLCASSTSGQGIGNEQFFGPGTRLTVL.

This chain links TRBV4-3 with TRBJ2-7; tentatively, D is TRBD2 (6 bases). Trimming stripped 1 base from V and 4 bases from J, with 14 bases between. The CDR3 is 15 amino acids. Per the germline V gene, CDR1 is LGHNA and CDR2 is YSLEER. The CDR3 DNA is TGCGCCAGCAGCCAAGGGGGCGGGGATCCTTACGAGCAGTACTTC. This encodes CASSQGGGDPYEQYF.

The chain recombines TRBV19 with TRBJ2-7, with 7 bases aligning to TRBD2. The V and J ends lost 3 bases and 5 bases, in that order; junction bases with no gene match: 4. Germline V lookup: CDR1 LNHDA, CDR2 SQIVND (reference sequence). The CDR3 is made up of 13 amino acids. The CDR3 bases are TGTGCCAGTAGTATCGGCGGGGGTGACGAGCAGTACTTC. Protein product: CASSIGGGDEQYF. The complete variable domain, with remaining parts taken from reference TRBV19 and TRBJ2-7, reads DGGITQSPKYLFRKEGQNVTLSCEQNLNHDAMYWYRQDPGQGLRLIYYSQIVNDFQKGDIAEGYSVSREKKESFPLTVTSAQKNPTAFYLCASSIGGGDEQYFGPGTRLTVT.

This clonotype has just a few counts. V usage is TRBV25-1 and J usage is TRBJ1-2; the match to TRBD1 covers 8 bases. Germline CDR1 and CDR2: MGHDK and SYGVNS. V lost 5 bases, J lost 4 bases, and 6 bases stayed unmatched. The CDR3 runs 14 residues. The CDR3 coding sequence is TGTGCCAGCAGTCGGACAGGGATCGGCTATGGCTACACCTTC. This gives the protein CASSRTGIGYGYTF.

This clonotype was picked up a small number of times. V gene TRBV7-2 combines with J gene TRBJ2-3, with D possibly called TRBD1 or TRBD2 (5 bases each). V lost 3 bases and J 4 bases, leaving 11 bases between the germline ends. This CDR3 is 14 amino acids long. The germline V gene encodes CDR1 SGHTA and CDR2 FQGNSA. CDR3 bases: TGTGCCAGCAGCTTCCCGGGGCGGGCAGATACGCAGTATTTT. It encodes CASSFPGRADTQYF.

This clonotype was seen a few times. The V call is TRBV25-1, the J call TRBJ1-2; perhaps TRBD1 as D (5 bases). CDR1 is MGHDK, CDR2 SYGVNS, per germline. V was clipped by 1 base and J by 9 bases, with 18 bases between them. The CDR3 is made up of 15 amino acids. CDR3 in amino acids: CASSEWSRQSTSYTF. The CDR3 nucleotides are TGTGCCAGCAGTGAATGGTCCCGACAGTCAACGAGCTACACCTTC.

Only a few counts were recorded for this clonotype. The CDR3 sequence: CATSQVTGGRTGELFF. In nucleotides, the CDR3 is TGTGCCACCAGTCAGGTGACAGGGGGCCGGACCGGGGAGCTGTTTTTT. The gene calls are TRBV24-1 and TRBJ2-2, with 10 positions matching TRBD1. V lost 6 bases, J lost 5 bases, and 8 bases stayed unmatched. The CDR3 runs to 16 residues. Germline CDR1 reads KGHDR; CDR2 reads SFDVKD.

CDR3 sequence: CASSSPRQGGDEAFF. DNA for the CDR3: TGTGCCAGCAGTTCACCTAGACAGGGGGGGGATGAAGCTTTCTTT. The chain combines TRBV28 with TRBJ1-1; TRBD1 matches 9 bases. The germline V gene encodes CDR1 MDHEN and CDR2 SYDVKM. This CDR3 has 15 residues. Germline trimming cut 4 bases from V and 7 bases from J; bases unmatched to any gene: 10.

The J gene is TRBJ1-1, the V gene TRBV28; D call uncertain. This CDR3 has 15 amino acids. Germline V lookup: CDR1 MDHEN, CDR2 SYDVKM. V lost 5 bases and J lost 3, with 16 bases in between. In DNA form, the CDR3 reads TGTGCCAGCAGTACCGACGACATGCATGACACTGAAGCTTTCTTT. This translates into CASSTDDMHDTEAFF.

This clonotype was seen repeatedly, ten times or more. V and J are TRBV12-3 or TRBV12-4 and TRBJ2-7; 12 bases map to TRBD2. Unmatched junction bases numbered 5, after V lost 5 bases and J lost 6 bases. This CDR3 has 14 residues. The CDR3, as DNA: TGTGCCAGCAGTCCACGGGGACTAGCGGGCGAGCAGTACTTC. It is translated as CASSPRGLAGEQYF.

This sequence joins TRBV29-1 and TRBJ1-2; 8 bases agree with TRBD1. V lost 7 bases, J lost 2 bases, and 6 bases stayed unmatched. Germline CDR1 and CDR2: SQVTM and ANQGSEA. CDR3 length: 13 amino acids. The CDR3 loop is CSDVGQVNYGYTF. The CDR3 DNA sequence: TGCAGCGACGTGGGACAGGTAAACTATGGCTACACCTTC.

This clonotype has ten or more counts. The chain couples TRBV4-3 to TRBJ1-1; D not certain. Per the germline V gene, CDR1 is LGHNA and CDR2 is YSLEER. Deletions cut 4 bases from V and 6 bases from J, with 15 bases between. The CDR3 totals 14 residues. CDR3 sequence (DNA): TGCGCCAGCAGCCCCAGTATGAGGGTATCTGAAGCTTTCTTT. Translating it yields CASSPSMRVSEAFF.

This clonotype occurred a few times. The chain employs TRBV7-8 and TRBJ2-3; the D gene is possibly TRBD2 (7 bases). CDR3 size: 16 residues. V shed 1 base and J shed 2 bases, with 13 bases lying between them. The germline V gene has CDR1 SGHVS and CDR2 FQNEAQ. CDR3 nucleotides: TGTGCCAGCAGCTTAGACGGGGGGCTTGCCACAGATACGCAGTATTTT. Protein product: CASSLDGGLATDTQYF.

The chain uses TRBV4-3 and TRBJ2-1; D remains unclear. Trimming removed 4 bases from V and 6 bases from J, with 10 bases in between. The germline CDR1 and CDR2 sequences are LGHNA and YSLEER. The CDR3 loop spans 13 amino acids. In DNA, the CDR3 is TGCGCCAGCAGCCCAGAAAATCGCAATGAGCAGTTCTTC. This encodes CASSPENRNEQFF.

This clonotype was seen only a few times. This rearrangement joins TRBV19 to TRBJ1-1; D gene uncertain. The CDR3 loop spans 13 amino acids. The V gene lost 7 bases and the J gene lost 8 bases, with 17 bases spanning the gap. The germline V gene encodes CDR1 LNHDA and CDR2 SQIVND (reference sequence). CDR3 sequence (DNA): TGTGCCAGTAACTCTCGTCCGAAATTGGAAGCTTTCTTT. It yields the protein CASNSRPKLEAFF.

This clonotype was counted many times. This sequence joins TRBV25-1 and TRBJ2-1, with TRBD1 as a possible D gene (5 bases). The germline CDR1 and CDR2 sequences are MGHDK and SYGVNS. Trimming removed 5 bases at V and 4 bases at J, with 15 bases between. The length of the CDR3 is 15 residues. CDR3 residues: CASSPDSNLYNEQFF. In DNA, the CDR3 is TGTGCCAGCAGTCCTGACAGCAACCTATACAATGAGCAGTTCTTC.

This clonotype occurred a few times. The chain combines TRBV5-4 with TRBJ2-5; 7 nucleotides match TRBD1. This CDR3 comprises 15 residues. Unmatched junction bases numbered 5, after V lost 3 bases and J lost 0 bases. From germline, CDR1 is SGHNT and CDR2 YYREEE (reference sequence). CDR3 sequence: CASSSKTGYQETQYF. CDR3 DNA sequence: TGTGCCAGCAGCTCTAAGACAGGGTACCAAGAGACCCAGTACTTC. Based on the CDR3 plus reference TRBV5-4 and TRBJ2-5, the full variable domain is ETGVTQSPTHLIKTRGQQVTLRCSSQSGHNTVSWYQQALGQGPQFIFQYYREEENGRGNFPPRFSGLQFPNYSSELNVNALELDDSALYLCASSSKTGYQETQYFGPGTRLLVL.

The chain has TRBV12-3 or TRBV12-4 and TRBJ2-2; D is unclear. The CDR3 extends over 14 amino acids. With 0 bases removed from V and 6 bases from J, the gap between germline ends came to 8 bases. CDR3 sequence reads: CASSLAESSGELFF. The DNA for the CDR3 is TGTGCCAGCAGTTTAGCCGAGAGCTCCGGGGAGCTGTTTTTT.

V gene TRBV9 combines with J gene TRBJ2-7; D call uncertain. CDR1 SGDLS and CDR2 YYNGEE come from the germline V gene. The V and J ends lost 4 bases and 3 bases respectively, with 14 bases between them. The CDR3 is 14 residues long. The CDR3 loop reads CASSPWTKDYEQYF. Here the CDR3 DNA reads TGTGCCAGCAGCCCCTGGACCAAAGACTACGAGCAGTACTTC.

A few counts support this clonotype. The CDR3 nucleotides are TGTGCCAGCAGTGAATTCAACACTGAAGCTTTCTTT. It codes for CASSEFNTEAFF. The V and J genes are TRBV25-1 and TRBJ1-1; D not resolved. Germline assignment: CDR1 MGHDK and CDR2 SYGVNS. Trimming took off 1 base at V and 2 bases at J, with 2 bases between the two ends. The CDR3 consists of 12 residues.

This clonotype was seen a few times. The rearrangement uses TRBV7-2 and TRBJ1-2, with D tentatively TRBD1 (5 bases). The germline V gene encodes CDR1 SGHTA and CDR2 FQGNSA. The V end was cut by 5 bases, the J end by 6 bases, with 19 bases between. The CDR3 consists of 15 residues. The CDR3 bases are TGTGCCAGCAGCATAAGCTACGGGACGGCCGATGGCTACACCTTC. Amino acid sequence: CASSISYGTADGYTF.

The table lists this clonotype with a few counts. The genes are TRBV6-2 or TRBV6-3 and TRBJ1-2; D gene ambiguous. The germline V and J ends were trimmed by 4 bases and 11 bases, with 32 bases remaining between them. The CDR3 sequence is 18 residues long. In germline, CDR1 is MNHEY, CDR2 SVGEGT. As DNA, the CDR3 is TGTGCCAGCAGTTCCCTCTCGGTCGGAGCTAAACGGGCGGTCGGATACACCTTC. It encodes CASSSLSVGAKRAVGYTF.